The clone carrying this T cell receptor beta chain appeared a few times. Antigen: not known. The record originates from a study of graft-versus-host responses after intestinal transplantation. Overall study results and limits: Early post-transplant falls in HvG clones accompanied the peak levels of circulating GvH clones. Recipient marrow contained GvH clones, some of which appeared first in ileum or blood.

Per germline, CDR1 LNHDA and CDR2 SQIVND (reference sequence). The CDR3 has 14 residues. Trimming stripped 3 bases from V and 0 bases from J, with 8 bases between. Clones were sequenced by immunoSEQ multiplex PCR, and TCRdb holds only the in-frame ones, with some missing. The table records fewer than 95,000 clones, roughly 93% of them present only once. This sample comprised unstimulated CD8+ T cells sorted from spleen or lymph node cells, obtained before intestinal transplant. V usage is TRBV19 and J usage is TRBJ1-1; D ambiguous. This TCR came from a human donor who received an intestinal transplant. The CDR3 reads CASSIGIMNTEAFF. The CDR3 DNA follows: TGTGCCAGTAGTATCGGGATCATGAACACTGAAGCTTTCTTT.